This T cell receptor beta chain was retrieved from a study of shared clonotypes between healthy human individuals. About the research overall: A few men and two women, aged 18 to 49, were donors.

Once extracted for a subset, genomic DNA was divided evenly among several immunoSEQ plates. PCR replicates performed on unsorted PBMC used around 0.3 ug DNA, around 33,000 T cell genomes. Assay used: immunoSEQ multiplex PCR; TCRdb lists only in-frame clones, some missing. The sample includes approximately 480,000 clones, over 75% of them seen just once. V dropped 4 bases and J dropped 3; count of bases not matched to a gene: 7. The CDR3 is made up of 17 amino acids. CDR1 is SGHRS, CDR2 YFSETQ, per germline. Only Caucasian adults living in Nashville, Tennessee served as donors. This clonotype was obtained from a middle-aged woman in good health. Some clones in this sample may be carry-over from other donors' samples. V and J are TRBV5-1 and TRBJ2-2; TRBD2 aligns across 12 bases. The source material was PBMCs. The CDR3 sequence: CASSLGLAGPDTGELFF. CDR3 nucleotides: TGCGCCAGCAGCCTCGGACTAGCGGGACCGGACACCGGGGAGCTGTTTTTT.